These 5 T cell receptor beta chains originate from one sample sequenced in a study of blood T cell repertoires in COVID-19 (dated by TCRdb to about 2020). Library construction relied on the immunoSEQ multiplex PCR assay. What TCRdb holds here is the immuneACCESS table cut down to in-frame rearrangements. Part of the clones is not present; checked against another copy, under half of the missing clones reflect an unresolved V gene, and the others are unexplained. The sample contains roughly 34,000 clones, roughly 88% of them found a single time. 14% to 15% of the sample goes to the ten largest clones. The sample taken for sequencing was peripheral blood. The source of these receptors is a man in his fifties or sixties with active COVID-19.

The chain joins TRBV2 to TRBJ2-3; D remains ambiguous. This CDR3 spans 11 amino acids. CDR1 and CDR2 from the germline V gene are SNHLY and FYNNEI. V lost 7 bases and J 4 bases, leaving 6 bases between the germline ends. The CDR3 DNA reads as TGTGCCAGCATCGGAGCAGATACGCAGTATTTT. Encoded protein: CASIGADTQYF.

The chain joins TRBV7-8 to TRBJ1-3; 7 positions agree with TRBD1. Germline loops: CDR1 SGHVS, CDR2 FQNEAQ. The CDR3 covers 16 residues. Trimming took 5 bases from V and 0 from J; bases not matched to a gene: 7. CDR3 in amino acids: CASSEGQVFSGNTIYF. DNA for the CDR3: TGTGCCAGCAGCGAAGGACAGGTTTTCTCTGGAAACACCATATATTTT.

The genes are TRBV7-9 and TRBJ2-2, with 9 positions matching TRBD1. The CDR3 is 14 residues long. Germline V gives CDR1 SEHNR, CDR2 FQNEAQ (reference sequence). Trimming at V came to 5 bases and at J to 5 bases, leaving 3 bases not matched to a gene. CDR3 in amino acids: CASSRTGVTGELFF. Written as DNA, the CDR3 is TGTGCCAGCAGCAGGACAGGGGTGACCGGGGAGCTGTTTTTT.

As for this clone: The sample carries other DNA sequences with the same CDR3. The chain links TRBV24-1 to TRBJ2-3; D not resolved. V gave up 1 base and J gave up 6 bases, with 4 bases separating them. Per germline, CDR1 KGHDR and CDR2 SFDVKD. CDR3 size: 12 residues. In nucleotides, the CDR3 is TGTGCCACCAGTGATTTTTCTGATACGCAGTATTTT. Residues: CATSDFSDTQYF.

The V call is TRBV27, the J call TRBJ1-5, with D unclear. Per germline, CDR1 MNHEY and CDR2 SMNVEV (reference sequence). V was cut by 1 base and J by 2 bases, with 18 bases left in between. This CDR3 is built from 18 residues. The CDR3 reads CASSLWRPTALGNQPQHF. CDR3 sequence (DNA): TGTGCCAGCAGTTTATGGAGACCCACGGCGTTGGGCAATCAGCCCCAGCATTTT.